These 14 T cell receptor beta chains came from one sample sequenced in a study of shared clonotypes between healthy human individuals. Sequenced by immunoSEQ multiplex PCR; TCRdb stores in-frame clones only, minus some. The sample records over 2 million clones, 85% to 95% being singletons. Sequencing was done on a sample of naive CD4+ T cells from PBMCs. The subset denotes: CD45RA+ positively selected. The receptor set was obtained from a man between 18 and 35 years old in good health. Some clones in this sample may be carry-over from other donors' samples.

The chain recombines TRBV19 with TRBJ1-5; D gene uncertain. Germline assignment: CDR1 LNHDA and CDR2 SQIVND (reference sequence). The V end lost 6 bases, the J end lost 1 base, and 13 bases lay between the germline ends. This CDR3 contains 15 residues. The CDR3 DNA follows: TGTGCCAGTAGGGTGGGTTCGGGGAGCAATCAGCCCCAGCATTTT. Protein sequence: CASRVGSGSNQPQHF.

The genes are TRBV4-1 and TRBJ2-7, with a weak D call TRBD2 (5 bases). The CDR3 length is 15 residues. Germline V gene lookup returns CDR1 MGHRA and CDR2 YSYEKL. V dropped 4 bases and J dropped 0 bases, with 13 bases sitting between them. CDR3 sequence (DNA): TGCGCCAGCAGCCCGGGGTTGGTCAGCTCCTACGAGCAGTACTTC. Amino acid sequence: CASSPGLVSSYEQYF.

This clone was detected only a few times. The chain uses TRBV7-9 and TRBJ1-1; no definite D call. Deletions cut 5 bases from V and 3 bases from J, with 7 bases between. This CDR3 spans 12 amino acids. Germline V gene lookup returns CDR1 SEHNR and CDR2 FQNEAQ (reference sequence). DNA for the CDR3: TGTGCCAGCAGCCGGGTAGACACTGAAGCTTTCTTT. Translating gives CASSRVDTEAFF. The whole variable domain, remainder taken from reference TRBV7-9 and TRBJ1-1, is DTGVSQNPRHKITKRGQNVTFRCDPISEHNRLYWYRQTLGQGPEFLTYFQNEAQLEKSRLLSDRFSAERPKGSFSTLEIQRTEQGDSAMYLCASSRVDTEAFFGQGTRLTVV.

The chain employs TRBV10-1 and TRBJ2-5; 7 nucleotides match TRBD2. The CDR3 is 13 residues long. Trimming cost V 7 bases and J 5 bases; bases outside gene matches: 7. Germline V gene sequence: CDR1 WNHNN, CDR2 SYGVQD (reference sequence). CDR3 region: CASIGLEHETQYF. CDR3 nucleotides: TGCGCCAGCATCGGACTAGAACACGAGACCCAGTACTTC.

The chain recombines TRBV28 with TRBJ1-2; D perhaps matches TRBD1 (6 bases). The length of the CDR3 is 17 residues. V was clipped by 5 bases and J by 2 bases, with 21 bases between them. Germline V gene lookup returns CDR1 MDHEN and CDR2 SYDVKM. The CDR3 bases are TGTGCCAGCAGTATACAGGGCCCTCGTTTGTCAAACTATGGCTACACCTTC. Amino acid sequence: CASSIQGPRLSNYGYTF.

The chain recombines TRBV23-1 with TRBJ2-7; 8 nucleotides match TRBD1. Being an ORF, TRBV23-1 has a function that is uncertain. V was pared by 6 bases and J by 2 bases, with 3 bases of the junction left unmatched. The CDR3 loop spans 13 amino acids. In nucleotides, the CDR3 is TGCGCCAGCAGCCGGGACAGGACCTACGAGCAGTACTTC. Protein sequence: CASSRDRTYEQYF.

The rearrangement uses TRBV6-1 and TRBJ1-2, with a weak D call TRBD1 (5 bases). Trimming removed 4 bases at V and 6 bases at J, with 12 bases between. Germline CDR1 MNHNS, CDR2 SASEGT. CDR3 length: 13 amino acids. DNA for the CDR3: TGTGCCAGCAGTGTCGTCCAGGGCGATGGCTACACCTTC. Translated, it gives CASSVVQGDGYTF.

To note about this clone: The same CDR3 is also encoded by other DNA sequences in this sample. V usage is TRBV14 and J usage is TRBJ2-5; D perhaps matches TRBD1 (6 bases). Trimming shortened V by 3 bases and J by 5 bases, and 10 bases separated the two germline ends. This CDR3 has 13 amino acids. Per germline, CDR1 SGHDN and CDR2 FVKESK. CDR3 sequence (DNA): TGTGCCAGCAGCCAGGACAGAGCGGAGACCCAGTACTTC. As protein: CASSQDRAETQYF.

The gene calls are TRBV28 and TRBJ1-5; tentatively, D is TRBD1 (6 bases). Trimming took off 5 bases at V and 0 bases at J, with 20 bases between the two ends. The germline V gene encodes CDR1 MDHEN and CDR2 SYDVKM. The length of the CDR3 is 18 residues. DNA of the CDR3: TGTGCCAGCAGTCGGCCCCGGGCAGGGACATATAGCAATCAGCCCCAGCATTTT. Its protein product is CASSRPRAGTYSNQPQHF.

The V gene is TRBV18, the J gene TRBJ1-3, with D maybe TRBD1 (6 bases). The CDR3 covers 16 residues. Germline V gene lookup returns CDR1 KGHSH and CDR2 LQKENI. Trimming pared 1 base from V and 2 bases from J, leaving 12 bases between. The CDR3 loop reads CASSPLSRGPGNTIYF. CDR3 sequence (DNA): TGTGCCAGCTCACCACTGTCCCGGGGGCCTGGAAACACCATATATTTT.

In the case of this clone: Other DNA sequences from this sample encode an identical CDR3 as well. The chain joins TRBV9 to TRBJ2-3; no reliable D call. The germline V gene has CDR1 SGDLS and CDR2 YYNGEE. The germline V and J ends were trimmed by 0 bases and 5 bases, with 4 bases remaining between them. This CDR3 is 12 amino acids long. DNA for the CDR3: TGTGCCAGCAGCGTAGGATTAGATACGCAGTATTTT. Its protein is CASSVGLDTQYF.

The genes are TRBV11-2 and TRBJ2-1; 10 bases align to TRBD2. CDR3 length: 16 residues. Unmatched junction bases numbered 9, after V lost 5 bases and J lost 5 bases. Germline CDR1 and CDR2: SGHAT and FQNNGV. The CDR3 nucleotides are TGTGCCAGCAGCCTCAGGGTAGCGGGAGGTCACAATGAGCAGTTCTTC. It yields the protein CASSLRVAGGHNEQFF.

Comments on this clone: This sample also contains other DNA sequences that code for the same CDR3. The chain joins TRBV27 to TRBJ2-5, with 8 bases fitting TRBD2. CDR3 length: 13 amino acids. Germline CDR1 and CDR2: MNHEY and SMNVEV (reference sequence). Trimming at V came to 2 bases and at J to 5 bases, leaving 1 base not matched to a gene. CDR3 protein: CASSLPGGETQYF. As DNA, the CDR3 is TGTGCCAGCAGTTTACCGGGGGGGGAGACCCAGTACTTC.

V usage is TRBV4-3 and J usage is TRBJ1-4; 8 bases align to TRBD1. The germline V gene has CDR1 LGHNA and CDR2 YSLEER. The CDR3 totals 15 residues. The V and J ends lost 3 bases and 10 bases, in that order; junction bases with no gene match: 10. The CDR3 sequence: CASSQAGQGIVKLFF. CDR3 sequence (DNA): TGCGCCAGCAGCCAGGCCGGACAGGGAATAGTAAAACTGTTTTTT.